Listed below are T cell receptor beta chains from one sample, sequenced in a study of shared clonotypes between healthy human individuals. Sequencing was performed with immunoSEQ multiplex PCR; in TCRdb, only in-frame clones are kept and a portion is missing. The sample records about 680,000 clones, approximately 79% being singletons. The sample was memory CD4+ T cells sorted from blood. The receptors stem from a woman in her 30s in good health. The CDR3 runs from the conserved cysteine through the conserved F or W. The D gene is left open where the match is weak. Expanded clones are given a class, and other clones once, few, many or no size at all.

>TRBJ2-1|.|TRBV29-1|few
CSSVNNEQFF
TGCAGCTCAGTAAACAATGAGCAGTTCTTC
>TRBJ2-1|TRBD2|TRBV27|.
CASRTSGGNGRVNEQFF
TGTGCCAGCAGGACTAGCGGGGGGAACGGACGGGTTAATGAGCAGTTCTTC
>TRBJ1-1|TRBD1|TRBV2|many
CASTETGMNTEAFF
TGTGCCAGCACGGAGACAGGGATGAACACTGAAGCTTTCTTT
>TRBJ2-1|.|TRBV11-2|.
CASSFTDEQFF
TGTGCCAGCAGCTTTACCGATGAGCAGTTCTTC
>TRBJ2-3|.|TRBV5-1|.
CATHLDGLSTDTQYF
TGCGCCACCCACCTCGACGGACTCAGCACAGATACGCAGTATTTT
>TRBJ2-5|TRBD2|TRBV27|.
CASSLSMGLAGQETQYF
TGTGCCAGCAGTTTATCGATGGGACTAGCGGGGCAAGAGACCCAGTACTTC
>TRBJ2-7|TRBD1|TRBV2|.
CASRQQGSRTYEQYF
TGTGCCAGCAGACAACAGGGGAGTCGGACCTACGAGCAGTACTTC
>TRBJ2-7|TRBD2|TRBV6-4|.
CASSWTDGTSGAYEQYF
TGTGCCAGCAGTTGGACAGACGGGACTAGCGGAGCCTACGAGCAGTACTTC
>TRBJ2-7|.|TRBV7-2|.
CASSQGGAGGFGEQYF
TGTGCCAGCAGCCAAGGAGGTGCAGGCGGATTCGGCGAGCAGTACTTC
>TRBJ1-1|.|TRBV29-1|.
CSGAPGGRTEAFF
TGCAGCGGGGCCCCGGGGGGTCGGACTGAAGCTTTCTTT
>TRBJ1-1|TRBD1|TRBV18|many
CASSPGQGRLNTEAFF
TGTGCCAGCTCTCCGGGACAGGGTCGGTTGAACACTGAAGCTTTCTTT
>TRBJ1-1|.|TRBV6-6|.
CASSYPSQGYTEAFF
TGTGCCAGCAGTTACCCATCTCAGGGGTACACTGAAGCTTTCTTT
>TRBJ2-1|TRBD1|TRBV7-3|.
CASSPGQGVSDEQFF
TGTGCCAGCAGCCCCGGACAGGGGGTGTCCGATGAGCAGTTCTTC
>TRBJ2-7|.|TRBV6-5|.
CASSYSTGSFYEQYF
TGTGCCAGCAGTTACTCGACCGGGAGCTTTTACGAGCAGTACTTC
>TRBJ2-1|.|TRBV27|.
CASSRDNLRRDEQFF
TGTGCCAGCAGCCGGGACAACCTCAGAAGGGATGAGCAGTTCTTC
>TRBJ2-7|.|TRBV7-9|.
CASSLTGNPYEQYF
TGTGCCAGCAGCCTCACAGGAAACCCCTACGAGCAGTACTTC
>TRBJ2-1|TRBD2|TRBV27|.
CASRSNPGLAVDEQFF
TGTGCCAGCAGATCGAACCCGGGACTAGCGGTGGATGAGCAGTTCTTC
>TRBJ2-2|.|TRBV27|.
CASSPLWGGNTGELFF
TGTGCCAGCAGTCCCCTTTGGGGCGGGAACACCGGGGAGCTGTTTTTT
>TRBJ1-4|TRBD1|TRBV5-1|.
CASSPGTAATNEKLFF
TGCGCCAGCAGCCCCGGGACAGCTGCAACTAATGAAAAACTGTTTTTT
>TRBJ1-2|TRBD1|TRBV5-4|.
CASSRPGTSSGGYGYTF
TGTGCCAGCAGCCGACCAGGGACTTCCTCAGGGGGATATGGCTACACCTTC
>TRBJ2-2|TRBD2|TRBV5-1|.
CASSLFREDGELFF
TGCGCCAGCAGCTTGTTCCGGGAGGACGGGGAGCTGTTTTTT
>TRBJ2-5|.|TRBV5-1|.
CASSLGVATETQYF
TGCGCCAGCAGCTTAGGGGTAGCGACAGAGACCCAGTACTTC